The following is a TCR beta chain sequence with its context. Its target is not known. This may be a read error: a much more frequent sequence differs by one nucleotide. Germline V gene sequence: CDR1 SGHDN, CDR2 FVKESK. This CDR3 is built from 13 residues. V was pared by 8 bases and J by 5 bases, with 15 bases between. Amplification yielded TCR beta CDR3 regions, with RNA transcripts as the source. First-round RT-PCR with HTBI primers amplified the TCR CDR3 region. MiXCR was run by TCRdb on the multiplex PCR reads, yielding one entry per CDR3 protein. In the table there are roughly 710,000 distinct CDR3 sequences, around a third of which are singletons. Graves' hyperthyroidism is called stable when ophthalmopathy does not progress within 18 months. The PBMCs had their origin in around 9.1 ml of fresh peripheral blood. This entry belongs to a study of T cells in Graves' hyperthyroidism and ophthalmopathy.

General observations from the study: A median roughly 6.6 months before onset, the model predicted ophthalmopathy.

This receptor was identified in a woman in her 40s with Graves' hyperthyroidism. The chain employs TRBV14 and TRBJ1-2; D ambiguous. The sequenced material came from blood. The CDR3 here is CASGRLPDYGYTF. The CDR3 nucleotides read TGTGCCAGCGGCCGACTACCGGATTATGGCTACACCTTC.